This TCR beta chain originates from a study of identifying expanded T cells in peripheral blood (dated by TCRdb to between 2018 and 2020). For the study in its entirety: Separate aliquots of the same genomic DNA pool were sequenced to produce technical replicates, and four replicates were compared in pairs. What the work shows at the level of the full study, not this receptor alone: Approximately 1.2 differentially abundant clones were flagged by the binomial model between technical replicates, whereas about 16 and 19 were flagged over roughly two weeks and four weeks, respectively. It was expected by the authors that biological variance in healthy repertoires might increase further over much longer intervals, such as months to years. Variance in clone template counts between approximately two-week samples significantly increased with total template count across all healthy donors. Across all healthy-donor time intervals, the beta-binomial model significantly cut both the number of clones called differentially abundant and the false-positive rate.

The germline V gene yields ENHRY for CDR1 and SYGVKD for CDR2. The CDR3 runs 15 residues from the cysteine to the phenylalanine. The read is trimmed to its CDR3 DNA, 45 bases read in frame from base 1. Trimming leaves V shorter by 6 bases and J shorter by 4 bases, with the junction holding 5 bases beyond the gene matches. The immunoSEQ Assay, which uses bias-controlled multiplex PCR amplification of genomic DNA, was used to profile TCRbeta CDR3 regions. Concerning the study's data processing: The absolute abundance of each unique TCRbeta CDR3 region was quantified after sequences were collapsed and filtered. Differential abundance was assessed using a binomial (Fisher-equivalent) model and a beta-binomial model in which time-dependent variance fitted from healthy donors was added. Clones with fewer than 5 combined templates were removed, and differential abundance was called for clones with a Benjamini-Hochberg FDR below 0.01. In the beta-binomial model, variance was expressed as a function of the total template count across the two samples, in the form v = (b*log(k)+a)^2. Imported from immuneACCESS, the table was reduced by TCRdb to in-frame sequences with V and J called. These copies leave out some clones; in studies compared against another copy, an unresolved V gene accounts for under half, and the cause of the remainder is not known. That table supplies the V and J calls and clone size; D and trimming were determined from the DNA. The sample has around 75,000 clones on record, roughly 90% of them singletons. The ten largest clones capture under 3.5% of the sample.

In the case of this clone: Its antigen is unknown. No much larger clone exists at a distance of one base, and base qualities are not known.

No immune events, such as infections, were documented for the healthy donors during the collection period. To calibrate time-dependent variance in a beta-binomial model of T-cell clone differential abundance, blood repertoires from healthy donors were used as a training cohort. The training cohort included 10 or so healthy donors, of whom 3 were female and 7 were male. An age range of about 29 to 65 years, with an average of 43 years, was recorded for the donors. Whole blood from each healthy donor was obtained from a commercial supplier and was collected at three time points around 15 days apart. Genomic DNA was extracted from unsorted whole blood for immunosequencing.

The receptor comes from a person aged 18 to 70 in good health. Here the chain combines TRBV10-3 and TRBJ2-1, with 11 bases in between that match TRBD1. Sequencing was performed on blood. DNA sequence: TGTGCCATCAGCGGGGACAGGGGGAATTACAATGAGCAGTTCTTC. Translated, this is CAISGDRGNYNEQFF.